This T cell receptor beta chain was sequenced during a study of blood T cells in healthy people across ages. As to this clonotype: Antigen: not known. At one end, the junction sequence differs from germline, possibly due to a read error.

Using a J-beta primer mix together with a sample-barcoded 5' primer, a second PCR was run for roughly 7 to 11 cycles. Each CDR3 protein gets one entry after TCRdb re-called the 5' RACE reads with MiXCR. The top ten clones hold around 2.1% of a sample with about 2 million distinct CDR3 sequences, roughly 50% of them seen once. Germline CDR1 is MNHEY and CDR2 is SVGEGT. CDR3 length: 16 residues. General observations from the study: The unknown donor CMV status may have confounded expanded clonotype changes.

Sample donors were healthy Caucasian individuals that came from Russia, aged about 6 to 95. What was sequenced was blood. This sequence joins TRBV6-2 or TRBV6-3 and TRBJ2-3; D gene unclear. This clonotype was obtained from a woman between 35 and 50 years old in good health. The CDR3 bases are TGTGCCAGCAGTTACGGGATGGGATCGGGCACCGATACGCAGTATTTT. Translation gives CASSYGMGSGTDTQYF.